This is a list of T cell receptor beta chains from one sample in a study of vaccination and CD4 T cells after COVID-19. These receptors have no known antigen. Each CDR3 protein is one row after TCRdb ran MiXCR on the PCR reads. This table has over 14,000 distinct CDR3 sequences, around 48% appearing once. Sequenced input: CD4+ T cells from blood, cultured in vitro. The source of these receptors is a human donor who had recovered from COVID-19. Each CDR3 is given without its conserved first and last residue. The order of the fields is CDR3 length, V gene, D gene, CDR3 protein. A D gene is named only where the DNA matches it firmly.

cdr3_length: 13; v_call: TRBV7-2; d_call: NA; cdr3_aa: ASSLDEGTNYGYT
cdr3_length: 18; v_call: TRBV30; d_call: TRBD1; cdr3_aa: AWSQARWTGGLRVDTEAF
cdr3_length: 13; v_call: TRBV20-1; d_call: TRBD1; cdr3_aa: SANDRGDGNEKLF
cdr3_length: 13; v_call: TRBV29-1; d_call: TRBD1; cdr3_aa: SVEGTGGGFYGYT
cdr3_length: 10; v_call: TRBV29-1; d_call: TRBD1; cdr3_aa: SGGQLNSEAF
cdr3_length: 12; v_call: TRBV20-1; d_call: TRBD2; cdr3_aa: SASGRAPTDTQY
cdr3_length: 12; v_call: TRBV7-9; d_call: TRBD2; cdr3_aa: ASSRGGLGETQY
cdr3_length: 14; v_call: TRBV7-2; d_call: TRBD2; cdr3_aa: ASSSRGSGSTDTQY
cdr3_length: 13; v_call: TRBV6-1; d_call: TRBD1; cdr3_aa: ASSPGQGSYNEQF
cdr3_length: 13; v_call: TRBV30; d_call: NA; cdr3_aa: AWSGGSLYNYGYT
cdr3_length: 13; v_call: TRBV20-1; d_call: NA; cdr3_aa: SARAQDRDNSPLH
cdr3_length: 14; v_call: TRBV11-2; d_call: TRBD1; cdr3_aa: ASSLEGQGLKETQY
cdr3_length: 13; v_call: TRBV7-9; d_call: TRBD1; cdr3_aa: ASSRDRGYTGELF
cdr3_length: 13; v_call: TRBV19; d_call: TRBD1; cdr3_aa: ASSIPGQGVSPQH
cdr3_length: 11; v_call: TRBV5-1; d_call: NA; cdr3_aa: ASSLGLEETQY
cdr3_length: 12; v_call: TRBV27; d_call: NA; cdr3_aa: ASSLTGWGQPQH
cdr3_length: 11; v_call: TRBV6-1; d_call: NA; cdr3_aa: ASSMARAQPQH
cdr3_length: 11; v_call: TRBV27; d_call: NA; cdr3_aa: ASSLSYGEGYT
cdr3_length: 12; v_call: TRBV7-9; d_call: NA; cdr3_aa: ASSRRDPNYGYT
cdr3_length: 13; v_call: TRBV7-2; d_call: NA; cdr3_aa: ASSRFRALGDTQY
cdr3_length: 11; v_call: TRBV7-3; d_call: TRBD2; cdr3_aa: ASSPDGTNQQF
cdr3_length: 11; v_call: TRBV19; d_call: NA; cdr3_aa: ASSIDRRGGYT
cdr3_length: 11; v_call: TRBV25-1; d_call: NA; cdr3_aa: ASREQDHYGYT
cdr3_length: 11; v_call: TRBV20-1; d_call: TRBD1; cdr3_aa: SMIGTGGYEQY
cdr3_length: 10; v_call: TRBV19; d_call: NA; cdr3_aa: ASSISAQPQH
cdr3_length: 10; v_call: TRBV20-1; d_call: NA; cdr3_aa: SASRDVYEQY
cdr3_length: 12; v_call: TRBV10-2; d_call: TRBD1; cdr3_aa: ASRTFDRGTEAF
cdr3_length: 13; v_call: TRBV6-7; d_call: NA; cdr3_aa: ASSYSQAQEKVQH
cdr3_length: 12; v_call: TRBV20-1; d_call: TRBD2; cdr3_aa: STRSPGLASEQY
cdr3_length: 11; v_call: TRBV5-1; d_call: NA; cdr3_aa: ASSYTTGNEQF
cdr3_length: 10; v_call: TRBV6-1; d_call: NA; cdr3_aa: ASSGTAYGYT
cdr3_length: 14; v_call: TRBV28; d_call: NA; cdr3_aa: ASKGGGSSYNSPLH
cdr3_length: 15; v_call: TRBV7-2; d_call: TRBD1; cdr3_aa: ASSLTATGGAWYEQY
cdr3_length: 13; v_call: TRBV7-2; d_call: TRBD1; cdr3_aa: ASRDGTGRLAEAF
cdr3_length: 11; v_call: TRBV20-1; d_call: NA; cdr3_aa: SAPGGDGSPLH
cdr3_length: 10; v_call: TRBV27; d_call: NA; cdr3_aa: ASRDRALPLH
cdr3_length: 11; v_call: TRBV4-2; d_call: NA; cdr3_aa: ASSPPLDGKLF
cdr3_length: 13; v_call: TRBV4-1; d_call: NA; cdr3_aa: ASSQGEGAGYGYT
cdr3_length: 14; v_call: TRBV7-2; d_call: TRBD2; cdr3_aa: ASSAQTSGRRREQF
cdr3_length: 11; v_call: TRBV7-2; d_call: NA; cdr3_aa: ASSPQGQETQY
cdr3_length: 16; v_call: TRBV20-1; d_call: TRBD1; cdr3_aa: SARDRWQGARGNTEAF
cdr3_length: 12; v_call: TRBV7-2; d_call: NA; cdr3_aa: ASSQRQGNQPQH
cdr3_length: 13; v_call: TRBV9; d_call: TRBD1; cdr3_aa: ASTPGRDRGETQY
cdr3_length: 13; v_call: TRBV19; d_call: TRBD2; cdr3_aa: ASKTSGSTTDTQY
cdr3_length: 11; v_call: TRBV21-1; d_call: NA; cdr3_aa: ASSRGGNTEAF
cdr3_length: 11; v_call: TRBV27; d_call: NA; cdr3_aa: ASSFRGIYEQY
cdr3_length: 14; v_call: TRBV18; d_call: TRBD1; cdr3_aa: ASSPLKTGTGTEAF
cdr3_length: 13; v_call: TRBV7-2; d_call: TRBD1; cdr3_aa: ASSAGQGSDYGYT
cdr3_length: 14; v_call: TRBV7-2; d_call: TRBD2; cdr3_aa: ASSPVGGGLLHEQF
cdr3_length: 13; v_call: TRBV27; d_call: TRBD1; cdr3_aa: ASSSIQGALNGYT
cdr3_length: 13; v_call: TRBV10-1; d_call: NA; cdr3_aa: ASSEVRGANDEQF
cdr3_length: 12; v_call: TRBV7-3; d_call: NA; cdr3_aa: ASSFTLGGEGYT